This T cell receptor beta chain was sequenced in a study of T-cell memory formation after mild COVID-19 (dated by TCRdb to the early 2020s). A note on the overall study: TCR sequence clusters from the two donors were largely donor specific. The cohort was made up of two young adult volunteers, one female and one male, who were previously healthy. In two donors, T-cell clones that expanded and contracted after mild COVID-19 were followed by sequencing TCRalpha and TCRbeta repertoires longitudinally.

PBMCs were isolated by Ficoll-Paque density gradient centrifugation. General study outcomes and caveats: Only two mild cases were covered by the study, and larger cohorts that include severe cases with pre-infection samples were considered necessary. Contracting CD4+ clones turned up mainly in the CM and EM memory subsets, whereas EMRA was where CD8+ clones were enriched. Some responding clones were detected in pre-infection memory, which suggested that pre-existing cross-reactive memory T cells had joined the SARS-CoV-2 response. From day 15 to 85, contracting clones showed balanced CD4/CD8 phenotypes, whereas a second wave of clones that expanded from day 15 to 37 leaned towards CD4+. The second-wave clones that peaked on day 37 were not confirmed to be SARS-CoV-2 specific.

Data came from an Illumina NovaSeq 6000. Using 5'RACE with constant-segment primers, TCRalpha and TCRbeta cDNA libraries were constructed, with sample barcodes and unique molecular identifiers added in the process. RNA was extracted from every sample with Trizol reagent. Amplification of the libraries took two PCR steps, and the second step added a second sample barcode plus Illumina TruSeq adapters. Sequencing of libraries was performed on an Illumina NovaSeq with 2 x 150 bp paired-end reads. Processing in the source paper ran as follows. With migec v1.2.7, reads were demultiplexed and then collapsed into UMI-guided consensus sequences. Using mixcr v2.1.11, UMI consensuses were aligned to TRA and TRB V and J templates and then assembled into clonotypes. Clonotypes were classified as expanded or contracted when called significant by both edgeR and NoisET, with noise models trained on biological replicates. edgeR calls used a false discovery rate-adjusted p below 0.01 and a log2 fold-change threshold of 1. As an exploratory analysis of dynamics, PCA with hierarchical clustering was applied to max-normalized trajectories of the 1000 most abundant clonotypes. Separately sequenced CD4+ and CD8+ repertoires were used to assign a CD4 or CD8 phenotype to each responding clone. The public reads were reprocessed in TCRdb via fastp at Q25 and MiXCR, keeping in-frame beta chains. Rows with one shared CDR3 protein collapse into an entry with the most common genes and DNA. For this entry, the V and J calls and clone size follow TCRdb and not the study's own pipeline. For this sample the table gives some 120,000 distinct CDR3 sequences, of which about 18% were detected only once. The top ten clonotypes cover roughly 5% of the sample.

A remark on this clonotype: The clone's antigen remains unknown. No qualities accompany the bases; no much larger clone lies one base away.

CDR1 is given as LGHNA and CDR2 as YNFKEQ, both from the germline V gene. From the cysteine through the phenylalanine, the CDR3 covers 15 amino acids. The sequence is cut down to CDR3 DNA, 45 bases in frame from base 1. The trim is 4 bases for V and 0 bases for J, with a gap of 10 bases between the germline ends. The sequence derives from a man younger than 35 who had mild COVID-19 (a few samples of this study predate the infection). The sample titles of this study are shuffled in the database, so cell type and time point are left out; the donor was told from shared clones. The rearranged chain carries TRBV4-2 and TRBJ1-5; the D gene assignment is ambiguous. Sequenced sample: PBMCs or a T cell subset sorted from them (not recorded which). The nucleotides are TGTGCCAGCAGCCCTACAACAGTTAGCAATCAGCCCCAGCATTTT. It encodes CASSPTTVSNQPQHF.